What follows are 21 T cell receptor beta chains derived from one specimen sequenced in a study of blood T cell repertoires in COVID-19. Produced via immunoSEQ multiplex PCR; TCRdb's table is partial and in-frame only. The table records about 240,000 clones, around four fifths of them present only once. Sequencing was done on a sample of peripheral blood. The receptors originated from an older woman with active or convalescent COVID-19.

The chain has TRBV10-3 and TRBJ1-1; D possibly corresponds to TRBD1 (5 bases). Germline values: CDR1 ENHRY, CDR2 SYGVKD. The CDR3 is 15 amino acids. The V and J ends lost 0 bases and 5 bases respectively, with 13 bases between them. This CDR3 reads CAISESRFGGTEAFF. The CDR3, as DNA: TGTGCCATCAGTGAGTCAAGATTCGGGGGGACTGAAGCTTTCTTT.

The chain employs TRBV7-4 and TRBJ1-6; the D gene is possibly TRBD1 (6 bases). CDR1 SGHVT and CDR2 SQSDAQ come from the germline V gene. This CDR3 has 16 residues. Trimming stripped 5 bases from V and 4 bases from J, with 15 bases between. The CDR3 DNA follows: TGTGCCAGCAGCCTCTGCCCGGGACATTATAATTCACCCCTCCACTTT. This translates into CASSLCPGHYNSPLHF.

V and J are TRBV7-8 and TRBJ1-6; no definite D call. The length of the CDR3 is 16 residues. The ends were cut back, 5 bases at V and 0 bases at J, with 11 bases in the middle. Per the germline V gene, CDR1 is SGHVS and CDR2 is FQNEAQ. The CDR3 nucleotides read TGTGCCAGCAGCCGATCACAGAGCTCCTATAATTCACCCCTCCACTTT. As protein: CASSRSQSSYNSPLHF.

The J gene is TRBJ2-1, the V gene TRBV7-6; 7 bases line up with TRBD2. CDR1 and CDR2 (germline): SGHVS, FNYEAQ. V lost 4 bases and J lost 5; bases outside the gene matches: 8. The CDR3 loop spans 15 amino acids. CDR3 nucleotides: TGTGCCAGCAGCTCTTCCGCCGGGACTAACAATGAGCAGTTCTTC. Residues: CASSSSAGTNNEQFF.

The chain uses TRBV5-1 and TRBJ1-1; D perhaps matches TRBD1 (5 bases). V lost 3 bases to trimming and J lost 5 bases, with 14 bases between them. This CDR3 has 14 residues. Germline values: CDR1 SGHRS, CDR2 YFSETQ. The CDR3 sequence: CASSSGKLMTEAFF. The CDR3 region has the DNA TGCGCCAGCAGCTCAGGGAAGTTAATGACTGAAGCTTTCTTT. Using reference TRBV5-1 and TRBJ1-1 for the parts outside the CDR3, the full variable domain is KAGVTQTPRYLIKTRGQQVTLSCSPISGHRSVSWYQQTPGQGLQFLFEYFSETQRNKGNFPGRFSGRQFSNSRSEMNVSTLELGDSALYLCASSSGKLMTEAFFGQGTRLTVV.

The chain recombines TRBV27 with TRBJ1-4; 11 nucleotides match TRBD1. The CDR3 runs 15 residues. Germline lookup yields CDR1 MNHEY and CDR2 SMNVEV (reference sequence). The V segment lost 4 bases and the J segment 7 bases; nucleotides outside the gene matches: 5. The CDR3 DNA sequence: TGTGCCAGCAGTTCAACCGGGACAGGGGGTGAAAAACTGTTTTTT. Amino acid sequence: CASSSTGTGGEKLFF.

The chain combines TRBV6-6 with TRBJ2-2, with D perhaps matching TRBD1 (6 bases). The CDR3 runs to 16 residues. The V gene's germline CDR1 is MNHNY and CDR2 SVGAGI (reference sequence). Trimming took off 7 bases at V and 7 bases at J, with 22 bases between the two ends. CDR3 region: CASIPGTLKRNGELFF. CDR3 DNA: TGTGCCAGCATCCCCGGGACACTTAAGCGAAACGGGGAGCTGTTTTTT.

The J gene is TRBJ1-3, the V gene TRBV28; D remains unclear. This CDR3 comprises 11 residues. The V and J ends lost 7 bases and 4 bases respectively, with 5 bases between them. Germline CDR1 MDHEN, CDR2 SYDVKM. The CDR3 region has the DNA TGTGCCAGCACCCAGGGAAACACCATATATTTT. It encodes CASTQGNTIYF.

The chain recombines TRBV27 with TRBJ2-7, with a tentative D call TRBD1 (5 bases). Per germline, CDR1 MNHEY and CDR2 SMNVEV (reference sequence). This CDR3 is 15 amino acids long. The ends were cut back, 3 bases at V and 4 bases at J, with 16 bases in the middle. The CDR3 reads CASSFFGRVTYEQYF. CDR3 coding DNA: TGTGCCAGCAGTTTCTTCGGCAGGGTGACTTACGAGCAGTACTTC.

The chain couples TRBV16 to TRBJ1-6; D unclear. Germline V lookup: CDR1 KGHSY, CDR2 FQNENV. The CDR3 is made up of 16 amino acids. The germline V and J ends were trimmed by 0 bases and 7 bases, with 13 bases remaining between them. CDR3 nucleotide sequence: TGTGCCAGCAGCCAATCGCTGCGGCCTTCCAATTCACCCCTCCACTTT. Translating it yields CASSQSLRPSNSPLHF.

CDR3 region: CASSPTGTGDQSNQPQHF. CDR3 nucleotides: TGTGCCAGCAGCCCAACCGGGACAGGGGACCAAAGCAATCAGCCCCAGCATTTT. The chain employs TRBV6-2 or TRBV6-3 and TRBJ1-5; 10 bases align to TRBD1. Germline V CDR1 and CDR2: MNHEY, SVGEGT. The CDR3 extends over 18 amino acids. The junction had 12 bases not matched to a gene; V was cut back by 6 bases and J by 1 base.

The chain recombines TRBV30 with TRBJ2-1; maybe TRBD1 (5 bases). In germline, CDR1 is GTSNPN, CDR2 SVGIG (reference sequence). The germline V and J ends were trimmed by 5 bases and 8 bases, with 19 bases remaining between them. The CDR3 loop spans 14 amino acids. The CDR3: CAWGVDTFRDEQFF. Written as DNA, the CDR3 is TGTGCCTGGGGCGTGGACACCTTTCGGGATGAGCAGTTCTTC.

The V call is TRBV4-1, the J call TRBJ1-4; 9 bases are shared with TRBD1. V shed 7 bases and J 6 bases; nucleotides not matched to a gene: 15. The CDR3 loop spans 17 amino acids. Looked up from germline, CDR1 is MGHRA and CDR2 is YSYEKL. CDR3 coding DNA: TGCGCCAGCACTAAAAAGGGGGGACAGGGAGGGGATGAAAAACTGTTTTTT. It yields the protein CASTKKGGQGGDEKLFF.

The rearrangement uses TRBV24-1 and TRBJ2-2, with 10 bases lining up with TRBD2. The CDR3 runs to 16 residues. From germline, CDR1 is KGHDR and CDR2 SFDVKD. V lost 4 bases, J lost 4 bases, and 5 bases stayed unmatched. CDR3 coding DNA: TGTGCCACCAGTGACGCAAAGCGGGGGGGCACCGGGGAGCTGTTTTTT. Protein: CATSDAKRGGTGELFF.

A single count supports this clone. V and J are TRBV11-2 and TRBJ1-2; D uncertain. CDR1 and CDR2 from the germline V gene are SGHAT and FQNNGV. Between the trimmed V and J ends, which lost 5 bases and 8 bases, there was a span of 15 bases. The CDR3 runs to 13 residues. CDR3 DNA sequence: TGTGCCAGCAGCCATTATGAGGGCCGGGGCTACACCTTC. Protein sequence: CASSHYEGRGYTF.

The chain employs TRBV19 and TRBJ1-5; maybe TRBD1 (5 bases). V shed 10 bases and J shed 4 bases, with 17 bases lying between them. CDR1 and CDR2 from the germline V gene are LNHDA and SQIVND (reference sequence). The CDR3 covers 14 residues. The CDR3 DNA is TGTGCCACCCAGACAGTCTTGGGGAATCAGCCCCAGCATTTT. It encodes CATQTVLGNQPQHF.

The chain uses TRBV4-3 and TRBJ1-2; no reliable D call. In germline, CDR1 is LGHNA, CDR2 YSLEER. The CDR3 contains 15 residues. V lost 1 base and J 6 bases, leaving 15 bases between the germline ends. The CDR3 nucleotides read TGCGCCAGCAGCCAAGTAATGGCTGGGGAGAATGGCTACACCTTC. Translated: CASSQVMAGENGYTF.

The J gene is TRBJ1-5, the V gene TRBV19; maybe TRBD1 (5 bases). The CDR3 covers 15 residues. V gave up 4 bases and J gave up 1 base, with 11 bases separating them. The germline gives CDR1 LNHDA, CDR2 SQIVND (reference sequence). CDR3 sequence (DNA): TGTGCCAGTAGTAGGGGGGGTCAAAGCAATCAGCCCCAGCATTTT. Amino acid sequence: CASSRGGQSNQPQHF.

The J gene is TRBJ1-5, the V gene TRBV30, with D hard to call. Trimming took 0 bases from V and 9 from J, leaving 15 bases between them. There are 14 residues in the CDR3. Germline CDR1 and CDR2: GTSNPN and SVGIG (reference sequence). As DNA, the CDR3 is TGTGCCTGGAGTGTAGGCAACCACGAGGGGCCCCAGCATTTT. Translation gives CAWSVGNHEGPQHF.

V and J are TRBV3-1 (or the pseudogene TRBV3-2) and TRBJ2-7, with 7 bases identical to TRBD1. The junction had 7 bases not matched to a gene; V was cut back by 4 bases and J by 7 bases. CDR3 length: 13 amino acids. Germline V CDR1 and CDR2: LGHDT, YNNKEL (reference sequence). Here the CDR3 reads CASSPGQSEEQYF. The CDR3 DNA reads as TGTGCCAGCAGCCCGGGACAGTCCGAAGAGCAGTACTTC.

The chain combines TRBV20-1 with TRBJ2-3, with 7 positions matching TRBD1. Per germline, CDR1 DFQATT and CDR2 SNEGSKA (reference sequence). The CDR3 is made up of 11 amino acids. Germline trimming cut 6 bases from V and 4 bases from J; bases unmatched to any gene: 1. The CDR3 bases are TGCAGTGCCGACAGGGCAGATACGCAGTATTTT. This gives the protein CSADRADTQYF.